This T cell receptor beta chain derives from a study of Ad26.COV2.S vaccination and SARS-CoV-2 variants. Study in general: Donor allocation was to the COV1001 Ad26.COV2.S trial arm. Points from the study as a whole: Following vaccination, spike-specific CD8+ and CD4+ T cell responses reportedly exhibited substantial breadth.

As to this clone: No antigen is known for it.

Sequenced by immunoSEQ multiplex PCR; TCRdb stores in-frame clones only, minus some. The sample carries 360,000 or so clones, around 90% recorded once. The treatment is: some 20 received Ad26.COV2.S at low or high dose, single or two shots; about 5 received placebo; per-sample allocation not given. The investigators took samples on day 63 after the first vaccine or placebo injection. This receptor was identified in a person aged 18-60 years who received the Ad26.COV2.S COVID-19 vaccine or a placebo. Sequenced here: peripheral blood, sampled in a trial of Ad26.COV2.S vaccine versus placebo.

CDR3 DNA: TGTGCCACCAGCAGAAGGACAGGGTCCTACGAGCAGTACTTC. Protein: CATSRRTGSYEQYF. V and J are TRBV15 and TRBJ2-7; 8 bases line up with TRBD1. V was clipped by 2 bases and J by 1 base; unmatched bases: 1. CDR3 size: 14 residues. The V gene's germline CDR1 is LNHNV and CDR2 YYDKDF (reference sequence).